This T cell receptor beta chain comes out of a study of shared clonotypes between healthy human individuals. In regard to this clone: Its target is unknown.

It was across several immunoSEQ plates that each subset's genomic DNA was evenly split. Using approximately 200 ng DNA, 30,000 or so T cell genomes, the sorted-subset replicate PCRs were run. The protocol was immunoSEQ multiplex PCR, while the TCRdb copy is restricted to in-frame clones and leaves out a portion. The table records around 2,100,000 clones, less than 95% of them present only once. Naive CD8 cells lacked CD45RO and underwent positive selection for CCR7, leaving out terminally differentiated effector memory CD45RA+ cells. Study outcomes and limitations: With few donors, the genetic and exposure-history diversity represented was limited.

With V trimmed by 5 bases and J by 1 base, 7 bases remained unmatched. Germline CDR1 and CDR2: SGHVS and FQNEAQ. This CDR3 is 16 amino acids long. The clonotype originates from a man aged 18 to 30 in good health. Sequenced input: naive CD8+ T cells sorted from blood. J is TRBJ2-3 and V is TRBV7-8; 9 bases agree with TRBD1. CDR3 sequence (DNA): TGTGCCAGCAGCCTCAACAGGGGGCAGGGCACAGATACGCAGTATTTT. The encoded protein is CASSLNRGQGTDTQYF.